This record looks at one T cell receptor (beta chain) sequence and its context. Its antigen is unknown. A multiplex PCR was run with 60 Vbeta primers and 13 Jbeta primers. Libraries were prepared by immunoSEQ multiplex PCR; TCRdb keeps only in-frame clonotypes and omits some of them. The sample totals roughly 88,000 clones. The CDR3 length is 11 residues. J gave up 13 bases and V 0 bases, and 3 bases lay outside the gene matches. Germline CDR1 is GTSNPN and CDR2 is SVGIG (reference sequence). The sample comes from a study of cytomegalovirus exposure and HLA in healthy donors. Whole-study context: Most genotyped donors, approximately 81% of fewer than 400, had Caucasian-associated genetic ancestry.

Whole-study results and caveats: With further analysis later on, most CMV-associated TCR beta chains appeared HLA-restricted. Compared with the approximately 680-donor mean, an Asian-associated ancestry cluster reportedly had fewer N-insertions, according to a later analysis.

Sequences were obtained from PBMCs. The sequence was collected from a man aged 50-60 years in good health and CMV-seropositive. This chain uses TRBV30 with TRBJ2-5, with 9 bases fitting TRBD1. The CDR3 protein is CAWSVRDRVYF. CDR3 bases: TGTGCCTGGAGTGTACGGGACAGGGTGTACTTC. Looking up the rest from reference TRBV30 and TRBJ2-5 gives the full variable domain: SQTIHQWPATLVQPVGSPLSLECTVEGTSNPNLYWYRQAAGRGLQLLFYSVGIGQISSEVPQNLSASRPQDRQFILSSKKLLLSDSGFYLCAWSVRDRVYFGPGTRLLVL.